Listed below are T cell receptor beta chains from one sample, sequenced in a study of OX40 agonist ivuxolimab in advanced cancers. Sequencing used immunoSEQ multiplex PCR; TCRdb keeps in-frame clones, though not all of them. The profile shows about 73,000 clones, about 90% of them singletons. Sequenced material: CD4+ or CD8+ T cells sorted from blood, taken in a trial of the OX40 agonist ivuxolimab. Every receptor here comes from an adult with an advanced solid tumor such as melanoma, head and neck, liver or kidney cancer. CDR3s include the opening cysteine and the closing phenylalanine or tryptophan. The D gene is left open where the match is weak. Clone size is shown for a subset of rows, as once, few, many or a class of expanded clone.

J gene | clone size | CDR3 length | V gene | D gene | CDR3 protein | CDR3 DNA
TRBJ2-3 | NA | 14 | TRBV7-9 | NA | CASSPLGWRDTQYF | TGTGCCAGCAGCCCCCTAGGGTGGCGAGATACGCAGTATTTT
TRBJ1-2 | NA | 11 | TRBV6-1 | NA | CATAPLYGYTF | TGTGCCACCGCCCCCCTATATGGCTACACCTTC
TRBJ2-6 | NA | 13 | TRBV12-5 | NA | CASGLSGANVLTF | TGTGCTAGTGGCCTTTCTGGGGCCAACGTCCTGACTTTC
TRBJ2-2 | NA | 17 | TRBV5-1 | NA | CASTSGWTTSGTGELFF | TGCGCCAGCACCTCGGGGTGGACTACCTCGGGTACCGGGGAGCTGTTTTTT
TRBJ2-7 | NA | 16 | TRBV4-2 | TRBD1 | CASSPPVGTGAYEQYF | TGTGCCAGCAGCCCCCCCGTCGGGACAGGGGCCTACGAGCAGTACTTC
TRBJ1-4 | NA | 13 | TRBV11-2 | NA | CASSIGQNEKLFF | TGTGCCAGCAGCATCGGACAAAATGAAAAACTGTTTTTT
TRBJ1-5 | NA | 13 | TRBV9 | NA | CASSPTNSGPQHF | TGTGCCAGCAGCCCGACGAACTCGGGGCCCCAGCATTTT
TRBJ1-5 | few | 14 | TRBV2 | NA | CASSETRGGQPQHF | TGTGCCAGCAGTGAGACCAGGGGAGGCCAGCCCCAGCATTTT
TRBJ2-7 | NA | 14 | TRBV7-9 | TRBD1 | CASSLGTGRYEQYF | TGTGCCAGCAGCCTAGGGACAGGGCGCTACGAGCAGTACTTC
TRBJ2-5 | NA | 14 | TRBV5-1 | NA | CASSLRGVQETQYF | TGCGCCAGCAGCCTTCGCGGGGTACAAGAGACCCAGTACTTC
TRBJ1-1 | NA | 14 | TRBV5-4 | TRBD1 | CASSPGQGGTEAFF | TGTGCCAGCAGCCCCGGGCAGGGGGGCACTGAAGCTTTCTTT
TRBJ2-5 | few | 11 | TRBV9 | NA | CASSVEETQYF | TGTGCCAGCAGCGTAGAAGAGACCCAGTACTTC
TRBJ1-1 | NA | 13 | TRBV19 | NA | CASSTGHPTEAFF | TGTGCCAGTAGTACGGGACACCCCACTGAAGCTTTCTTT
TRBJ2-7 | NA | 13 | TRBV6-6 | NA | CASSLTVSYEQYF | TGTGCCAGCAGTTTAACGGTCTCCTACGAGCAGTACTTC
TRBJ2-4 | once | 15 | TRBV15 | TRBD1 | CATSRGDRGRDIQYF | TGTGCCACCAGCAGAGGAGACAGGGGGCGAGACATTCAGTACTTC
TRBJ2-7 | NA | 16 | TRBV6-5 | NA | CASSYSRGGFVAEQYF | TGTGCCAGCAGTTACTCGAGAGGGGGGTTCGTGGCGGAGCAGTACTTC
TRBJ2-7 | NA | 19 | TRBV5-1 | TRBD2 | CASSTGRAGVALYSYEQYF | TGCGCCAGCAGCACGGGGAGGGCGGGGGTGGCCCTCTACTCCTACGAGCAGTACTTC
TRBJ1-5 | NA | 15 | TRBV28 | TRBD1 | CASSTPGQVNQPQHF | TGTGCCAGCAGTACCCCGGGACAGGTCAATCAGCCCCAGCATTTT
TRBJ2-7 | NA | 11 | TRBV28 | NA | CASSDLGEQYF | TGTGCCAGCAGTGACCTTGGGGAGCAGTACTTC
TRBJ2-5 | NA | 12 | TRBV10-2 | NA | CASRRGTETQYF | TGCGCCAGCCGCAGGGGAACGGAGACCCAGTACTTC
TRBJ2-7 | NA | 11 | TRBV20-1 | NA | CSARGPYEQYF | TGCAGTGCTAGAGGACCTTACGAGCAGTACTTC
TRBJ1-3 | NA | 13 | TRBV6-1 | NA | CATRPGSGNTIYF | TGTGCCACCCGTCCAGGCTCGGGAAACACCATATATTTT
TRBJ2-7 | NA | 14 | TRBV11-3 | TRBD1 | CASSARQGSGEQYF | TGTGCCAGCAGCGCCCGACAGGGCTCGGGAGAGCAGTACTTC
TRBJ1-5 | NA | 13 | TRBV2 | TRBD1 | CASDRGPNQPQHF | TGTGCCAGTGACAGGGGGCCCAATCAGCCCCAGCATTTT
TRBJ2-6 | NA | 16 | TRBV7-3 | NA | CASSLQGASGANVLTF | TGTGCCAGCAGCCTACAGGGCGCCTCTGGGGCCAACGTCCTGACTTTC
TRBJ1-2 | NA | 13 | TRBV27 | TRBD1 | CASSDRGQYGYTF | TGTGCCAGCAGTGACAGGGGGCAGTACGGCTACACCTTC
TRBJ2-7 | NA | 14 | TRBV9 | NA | CASSVAGISHEQYF | TGTGCCAGCAGCGTAGCCGGGATTAGCCACGAGCAGTACTTC